The 20 T cell receptor beta chains listed next were all sequenced from one sample in a study of control samples from healthy donors and cancer patients. Here immunoSEQ multiplex PCR was the method, and the copy in TCRdb shows in-frame clones only, minus some. The data contain about 93,000 clones, about 87% of them singletons. Material for sequencing was blood. These receptors were taken from a woman between 70 and 85 years old in good health.

This chain links TRBV29-1 with TRBJ1-1; possible D gene TRBD1, 5 bases. Germline V CDR1 and CDR2: SQVTM, ANQGSEA. V was clipped by 7 bases and J by 6 bases, with 18 bases between them. CDR3 length: 13 amino acids. This chain's CDR3 is CSAKGFSTPEAFF. The CDR3 bases are TGCAGCGCTAAGGGGTTCAGTACCCCTGAAGCTTTCTTT.

This sequence joins TRBV30 and TRBJ2-3; either TRBD1 or TRBD2 may fit D (5 bases each). V was clipped by 3 bases and J by 8 bases, with 9 bases between them. This CDR3 comprises 11 residues. Germline-derived CDR1 and CDR2 are GTSNPN and SVGIG (reference sequence). The CDR3, as DNA: TGTGCCTGGAGCGGGGCCAGTACGCAGTATTTT. It is translated as CAWSGASTQYF.

The genes are TRBV27 and TRBJ1-3; a weak D match, TRBD1 (5 bases). The CDR3 runs 15 residues. The germline CDR1 and CDR2 sequences are MNHEY and SMNVEV (reference sequence). V was cut by 0 bases and J by 4 bases, with 10 bases left in between. This CDR3 is CASSLSPGRGNTIYF. In DNA form, the CDR3 reads TGTGCCAGCAGTTTATCGCCAGGGAGAGGAAACACCATATATTTT.

V gene TRBV10-3 combines with J gene TRBJ1-3, with D hard to call. Per germline, CDR1 ENHRY and CDR2 SYGVKD. The CDR3 has 17 residues. The ends were cut back, 0 bases at V and 0 bases at J, with 12 bases in the middle. In nucleotides, the CDR3 is TGTGCCATCAGTGAGTCTGGCCCTCTCCCCTCTGGAAACACCATATATTTT. This codes for CAISESGPLPSGNTIYF.

The CDR3 loop reads CASSPVGGETQYF. CDR3 nucleotide sequence: TGTGCCAGCAGCCCCGTGGGGGGGGAGACCCAGTACTTC. The chain carries TRBV7-8 and TRBJ2-5; TRBD2 agrees at 7 bases. V was clipped by 5 bases and J by 5 bases; unmatched bases: 5. This CDR3 is built from 13 residues. CDR1 is SGHVS, CDR2 FQNEAQ, per germline.

This chain links TRBV19 with TRBJ1-4; tentative D call: TRBD1 (6 bases). V dropped 7 bases and J dropped 8 bases, with 17 bases sitting between them. CDR1 and CDR2 from the germline V gene are LNHDA and SQIVND (reference sequence). CDR3 length equals 14 residues. The CDR3 loop reads CASTLSSGAEKLFF. CDR3 nucleotides: TGTGCCAGTACCCTTTCATCAGGGGCCGAAAAACTGTTTTTT.

The chain recombines TRBV23-1 with TRBJ2-5; 11 bases are shared with TRBD2. TRBV23-1 is an ORF, with its function uncertain. The CDR3 is made up of 15 amino acids. With V trimmed by 11 bases and J by 3 bases, 11 bases remained unmatched. The CDR3 nucleotides are TGCGCCGGAAACCCGGGACTAGCGGAAAAAGAGACCCAGTACTTC. Translating it yields CAGNPGLAEKETQYF.

A few counts support this clone. V gene TRBV9 combines with J gene TRBJ1-2; a weak D match, TRBD1 (5 bases). From germline, CDR1 is SGDLS and CDR2 YYNGEE. This CDR3 region has 17 residues. With 3 bases removed from V and 4 bases from J, the gap between germline ends came to 22 bases. The CDR3 DNA reads as TGTGCCAGCAGCGGAGGGGACGAGGCGCTCGATGGCTATGGCTACACCTTC. Translation gives CASSGGDEALDGYGYTF.

J is TRBJ2-1 and V is TRBV5-1; 9 nucleotides align to TRBD2. The junction had 8 bases not matched to a gene; V was cut back by 4 bases and J by 9 bases. Germline assignment: CDR1 SGHRS and CDR2 YFSETQ. The CDR3 totals 14 residues. The DNA for the CDR3 is TGCGCCAGCAGCGCGCCGCGGGGGGGTGGTGAGCAGTTCTTC. Its protein is CASSAPRGGGEQFF.

V usage is TRBV15 and J usage is TRBJ1-4, with D maybe TRBD1 (6 bases). The V end was cut by 5 bases, the J end by 10 bases, with 17 bases between. Germline V lookup: CDR1 LNHNV, CDR2 YYDKDF (reference sequence). The CDR3 contains 14 residues. CDR3 nucleotides: TGTGCCACCAGCCCCTCAGGGGAATGGGGAAAACTGTTTTTT. It translates to CATSPSGEWGKLFF.

The gene calls are TRBV3-1 (or the pseudogene TRBV3-2) and TRBJ2-1; 7 positions agree with TRBD1. Germline CDR1 LGHDT, CDR2 YNNKEL (reference sequence). The CDR3 loop spans 13 amino acids. The V gene end was trimmed by 4 bases and the J gene end by 4 bases; junction bases not matched to a gene: 1. For the CDR3, the DNA is TGTGCCAGCAGCCGGGACAGATACAATGAGCAGTTCTTC. It specifies CASSRDRYNEQFF.

The rearrangement links TRBV20-1 to TRBJ2-1; no clear D gene. In germline, CDR1 is DFQATT, CDR2 SNEGSKA (reference sequence). This CDR3 region has 11 residues. The V and J ends lost 4 bases and 7 bases respectively, with 8 bases between them. CDR3 DNA sequence: TGCAGTGCTAAGATATATAATGAGCAGTTCTTC. This translates into CSAKIYNEQFF.

The chain carries TRBV9 and TRBJ1-6; perhaps TRBD1 as D (6 bases). Germline CDR1 is SGDLS and CDR2 is YYNGEE. Trimming shortened V by 0 bases and J by 7 bases, and 17 bases separated the two germline ends. The CDR3 sequence is 17 residues long. CDR3 nucleotide sequence: TGTGCCAGCAGCGTAGATGGGAGACAGGACCGAAATTCACCCCTCCACTTT. Its translation: CASSVDGRQDRNSPLHF.

The chain carries TRBV12-3 or TRBV12-4 and TRBJ1-1; D not resolved. Trimming cost V 6 bases and J 3 bases, with 11 bases left between them. This CDR3 is built from 13 residues. The CDR3 here is CASRTPLYTEAFF. Written as DNA, the CDR3 is TGTGCCAGCAGGACCCCTTTGTACACTGAAGCTTTCTTT.

This clone has only a few counts. CDR3 DNA sequence: TGTGCCAGCAGTCGTCCTAGGGGGACTGAAGCTTTCTTT. Its translation: CASSRPRGTEAFF. V and J are TRBV6-5 and TRBJ1-1; TRBD1 is a possible D gene (6 bases). Germline V lookup: CDR1 MNHEY, CDR2 SVGAGI. V was trimmed by 5 bases and J by 5 bases, leaving 12 bases between them. The CDR3 extends over 13 amino acids.

The rearrangement links TRBV21-1 to TRBJ1-6. TRBV21-1 is flagged as a pseudogene. The CDR3 has 12 residues. The CDR3, as DNA: TGTGCCAGCAGCCGGGGGGGACCTCTTCTCCACTTT. It encodes CASSRGGPLLHF.

V is TRBV6-1 and J is TRBJ1-1; TRBD1 might be the D (5 bases). V was trimmed by 2 bases and J by 10 bases, leaving 29 bases between them. This CDR3 region has 18 residues. Germline V gives CDR1 MNHNS, CDR2 SASEGT. Here the CDR3 reads CASSELFNGGLETRRAFF. The CDR3, as DNA: TGTGCCAGCAGTGAATTATTTAATGGGGGTTTGGAGACCCGGCGAGCTTTCTTT.

The rearrangement uses TRBV12-3 or TRBV12-4 and TRBJ2-2; no clear D gene. CDR3 length: 11 residues. The ends were cut back, 7 bases at V and 7 bases at J, with 7 bases in the middle. The DNA for the CDR3 is TGTGCCAGCACCCAGCACGGGGAGCTGTTTTTT. This gives the protein CASTQHGELFF.

The V gene is TRBV12-3 or TRBV12-4, the J gene TRBJ1-1; weak D call: TRBD1 (5 bases). V was shortened by 5 bases and J by 11 bases, with 18 bases between the two germline ends. The length of the CDR3 is 13 residues. In DNA, the CDR3 is TGTGCCAGCAGTCGGGGGATACGGGGTAGGGCTTTCTTT. Translation gives CASSRGIRGRAFF.

The sample holds one count of this clone. The rearrangement uses TRBV10-2 and TRBJ2-5, with D possibly being TRBD1 (6 bases). Trimming removed 6 bases at V and 0 bases at J, with 17 bases between. This CDR3 is 16 amino acids long. The germline V gene encodes CDR1 WSHSY and CDR2 SAAADI. CDR3 DNA sequence: TGCGCCAGCAGGTCCACAGGGCCCGAAGACCAAGAGACCCAGTACTTC. This encodes CASRSTGPEDQETQYF.